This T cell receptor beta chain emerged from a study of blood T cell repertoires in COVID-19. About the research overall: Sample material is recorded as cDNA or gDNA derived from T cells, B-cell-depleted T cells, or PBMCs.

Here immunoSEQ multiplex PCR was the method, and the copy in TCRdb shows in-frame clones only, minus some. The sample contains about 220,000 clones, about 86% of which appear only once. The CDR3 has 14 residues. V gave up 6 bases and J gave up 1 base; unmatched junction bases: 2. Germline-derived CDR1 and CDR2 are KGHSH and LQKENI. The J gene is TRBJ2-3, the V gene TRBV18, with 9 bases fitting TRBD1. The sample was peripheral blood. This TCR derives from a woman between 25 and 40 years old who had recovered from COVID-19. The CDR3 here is CASSRDRGTDTQYF. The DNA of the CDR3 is TGTGCCAGCTCCCGGGACAGGGGCACAGATACGCAGTATTTT.